There are many counts of the clone carrying this T cell receptor beta chain. What it binds is unknown. These data belong to a study of identical twins. Findings and limits, study-wide: Donors were not followed over many years; analysis was cross-sectional. Researchers caution that invariant MAIT and iNKT cells could partly confound zero-insertion analyses.

A universal primer site was added by template switching, and unique molecular identifiers were carried by the cDNA. MiXCR, applied by TCRdb to the 5' RACE reads, yields one record per CDR3 protein. The sample consists of over 600,000 distinct CDR3 sequences, 21% of them appearing once. Trimming removed 9 bases from V and 4 bases from J; junction bases left unmatched: 17. There are 16 residues in the CDR3. These data also featured in a second study, about T cells expressing NK-cell markers. That investigation notes: NKG2C+ dominant clonotype frequencies in about 6 donors were roughly 1.0-7.5% of CD8+ T cells.

The sequencing input was PBMCs. V usage is TRBV12-3 or TRBV12-4 and J usage is TRBJ1-2; 7 bases line up with TRBD1. The receptor was derived from a woman aged 18 to 35 in good health. The DNA of the CDR3 is TGTGCCAGTGACTTTCCAGCCGGACAGGCGACCTATGGCTACACCTTC. Translated: CASDFPAGQATYGYTF.